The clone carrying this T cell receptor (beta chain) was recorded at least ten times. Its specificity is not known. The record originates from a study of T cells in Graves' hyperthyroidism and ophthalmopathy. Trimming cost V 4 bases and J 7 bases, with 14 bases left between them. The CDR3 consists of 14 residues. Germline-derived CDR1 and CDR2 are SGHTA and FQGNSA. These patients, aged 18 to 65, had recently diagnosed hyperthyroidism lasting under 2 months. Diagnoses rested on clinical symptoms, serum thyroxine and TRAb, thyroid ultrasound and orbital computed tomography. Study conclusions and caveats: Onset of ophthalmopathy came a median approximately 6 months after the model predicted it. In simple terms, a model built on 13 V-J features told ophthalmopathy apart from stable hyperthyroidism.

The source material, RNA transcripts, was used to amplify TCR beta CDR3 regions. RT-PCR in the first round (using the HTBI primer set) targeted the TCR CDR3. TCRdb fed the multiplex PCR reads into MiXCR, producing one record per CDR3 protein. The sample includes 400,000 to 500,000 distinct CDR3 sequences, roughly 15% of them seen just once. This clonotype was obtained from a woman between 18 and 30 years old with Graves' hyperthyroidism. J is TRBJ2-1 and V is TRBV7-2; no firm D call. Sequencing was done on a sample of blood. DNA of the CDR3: TGTGCCAGCAGCTCAGATTTTTGGGGAAATGAGCAGTTCTTC. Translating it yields CASSSDFWGNEQFF.